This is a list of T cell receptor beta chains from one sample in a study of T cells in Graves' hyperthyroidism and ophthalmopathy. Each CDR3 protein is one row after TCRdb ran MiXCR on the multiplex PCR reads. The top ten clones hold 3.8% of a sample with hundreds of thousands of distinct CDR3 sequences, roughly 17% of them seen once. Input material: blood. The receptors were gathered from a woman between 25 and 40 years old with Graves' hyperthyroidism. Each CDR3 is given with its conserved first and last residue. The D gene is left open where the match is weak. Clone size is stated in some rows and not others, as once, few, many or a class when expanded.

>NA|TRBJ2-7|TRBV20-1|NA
CSARERFYEQYF
TGCAGTGCTAGAGAAAGATTCTACGAGCAGTACTTC
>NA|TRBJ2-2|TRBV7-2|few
CASSRTIGELFF
TGTGCCAGCAGCCGAACGATCGGGGAGCTGTTTTTT
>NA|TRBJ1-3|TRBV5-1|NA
CASSLSPTNSGNTIYF
TGCGCCAGCAGCTTGTCACCGACGAACTCTGGAAACACCATATATTTT
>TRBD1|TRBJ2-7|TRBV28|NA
CASRRTGSEQYF
TGTGCCAGCAGGCGGACAGGGAGCGAGCAGTACTTC
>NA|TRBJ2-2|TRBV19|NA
CASRPGGTGELFF
TGTGCCAGTAGGCCCGGGGGCACCGGGGAGCTGTTTTTT
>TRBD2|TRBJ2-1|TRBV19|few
CARGPGLAGADVNEQFF
TGTGCCAGGGGACCGGGACTAGCGGGAGCGGATGTTAATGAGCAGTTCTTC
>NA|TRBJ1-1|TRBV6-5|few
CASSYSSLGRNTEAFF
TGTGCCAGCAGTTACTCGAGCTTGGGAAGGAACACTGAAGCTTTCTTT
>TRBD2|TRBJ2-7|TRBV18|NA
CASSAGAEGEQYF
TGTGCCAGCTCAGCGGGAGCGGAGGGAGAGCAGTACTTC
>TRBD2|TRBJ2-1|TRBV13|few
CASSSQLAGGFNEQFF
TGTGCCAGCAGCTCTCAACTAGCGGGAGGGTTCAATGAGCAGTTCTTC
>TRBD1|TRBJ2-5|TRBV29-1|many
CSVGQGTEETQYF
TGCAGCGTTGGACAGGGGACGGAAGAGACCCAGTACTTC
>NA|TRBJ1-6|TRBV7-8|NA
CASSLEDRLSSYNSPLHF
TGTGCCAGCAGCTTAGAGGACCGACTGAGCTCCTATAATTCACCCCTCCACTTT
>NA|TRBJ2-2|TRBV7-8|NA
CASSLQESTGELFF
TGTGCCAGCAGCCTACAGGAATCCACCGGGGAGCTGTTTTTT
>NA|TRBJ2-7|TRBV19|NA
CASNSGLGGNEQYF
TGTGCCAGTAATTCTGGGTTAGGAGGTAACGAGCAGTACTTC
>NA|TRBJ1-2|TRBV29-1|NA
CSVEDRHGDYGYTF
TGCAGCGTTGAAGACCGACATGGAGACTATGGCTACACCTTC
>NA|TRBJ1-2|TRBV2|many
CASSGDGQYGYTF
TGTGCCAGCAGTGGGGACGGACAATATGGCTACACCTTC
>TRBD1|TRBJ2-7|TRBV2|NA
CASSFPGQTYEQYF
TGTGCCAGCAGCTTCCCGGGACAGACCTACGAGCAGTACTTC
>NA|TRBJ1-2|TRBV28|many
CASTPPTIHGYTF
TGTGCCAGCACCCCCCCCACCATTCATGGCTACACCTTC
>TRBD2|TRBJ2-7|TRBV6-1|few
CASRLDGTTEQYF
TGTGCCAGCAGGTTAGATGGGACTACCGAGCAGTACTTC
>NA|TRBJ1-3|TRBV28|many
CASSLGLLPGNTIYF
TGTGCCAGCAGTTTGGGGCTTCTTCCTGGAAACACCATATATTTT
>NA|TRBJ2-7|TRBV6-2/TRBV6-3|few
CASSYGLGTEQYF
TGTGCCAGCAGTTACGGATTAGGGACCGAGCAGTACTTC